This T cell receptor beta chain stems from a study of beta chain features in type 1 diabetes. This clone has a handful of counts. Germline CDR1 and CDR2: PRHDT and FYEKMQ (reference sequence). CDR3 length equals 14 residues. V shed 5 bases, J shed 6 bases, and the junction held 8 bases outside the gene matches. Isolation of CD4+ naive, central memory, regulatory and stem cell-like memory cells was achieved by sorting via CD45RO/CCR7/CD25/CD127/CD95/CD27. Expressed TCRB transcripts were sequenced after all isolated RNA was converted to cDNA. Naive, central memory and regulatory T cell samples averaged roughly 3.5 million immunoSEQ reads each. Here immunoSEQ multiplex PCR was the method, and the copy in TCRdb shows in-frame clones only, minus some. This sample has 130,000 to 150,000 clones, with 6.9% found just once.

The sample was central memory CD4+ T cells from blood. The chain is built from TRBV13 and TRBJ1-1; 8 positions agree with TRBD1. This sequence originates from a woman younger than 45 in good health. CDR3 residues: CASSVDRGRAEAFF. The CDR3 coding sequence is TGTGCCAGCAGCGTCGACAGGGGTAGGGCTGAAGCTTTCTTT.